This entry is about one T cell receptor beta chain. The antigen it recognizes is unknown. Base qualities are not recorded, but no much larger clone differs from it by a single base. The entry originates in a study of T cell repertoires in cytomegalovirus infection (dated by TCRdb to between 2017 and 2020). Describing the broader study: Peptide stimulations targeted recently identified HLA-C-restricted CMV epitopes, whose presentation resists viral immunomodulation, together with well-studied HLA-B-restricted epitopes. Donor HLA type was relevant to the analysis, as public TCR beta signatures indicated carriage of CMV infection together with the matching HLA type. Beyond this particular receptor, the publication reports: The ex vivo response was dominated by HLA-C-restricted CMV-specific TCR beta clonotypes, which also provided the single most frequent clonotype in two of eight donors. In both this cohort and an independent cohort of 350 or so donors, the cumulative frequency of public TCR beta family members distinguished carriers of CMV infection plus the relevant HLA type.

V loses 4 bases of germline sequence and J loses 6 bases, and the interval between the two ends is 21 bases. Spanning cysteine to phenylalanine, the CDR3 consists of 15 amino acids. Just the 45-base CDR3 DNA is kept, in frame starting at base 1. CDR1 SQVTM and CDR2 ANQGSEA were looked up in the germline V gene. Data came from an Illumina HiSeq 1500. The public reads were reanalyzed by TCRdb: fastp trimming at Q25, MiXCR alignment, in-frame beta chains only. Each record represents a unique CDR3 protein, reported with the most common genes and DNA among its rows. The sample records 570,000 or so distinct CDR3 sequences, 35% to 50% of which are singletons. Around 48% of the sample is held by the ten biggest clonotypes. The sample's treatment or condition, from its label and the paper: in vitro stimulation with specific CMV peptide epitopes to enrich CMV-specific T cells.

The chain employs TRBV29-1 and TRBJ1-2, with the D segment identity uncertain. This clonotype was obtained from a human donor in good health (CMV status not recorded). Some clones in this sample may be carry-over from other donors' samples. Specimen: cultured PBMCs, collected from culture after CMV antigen stimulation. Here is the DNA: TGCAGCGTTGTTAACCCCATCGGAAGGCGGGATGGCTACACCTTC. Its translation is CSVVNPIGRRDGYTF.